Each of the 15 T cell receptor beta chains below was sequenced from the same sample in a study of shared clonotypes between healthy human individuals. Libraries were prepared by immunoSEQ multiplex PCR; TCRdb keeps only in-frame clonotypes and omits some of them. The sample consists of roughly 700,000 clones, around 72% of them appearing once. The sequencing sample was made of memory CD4+ T cells sorted from blood. Subset noted: CD45RA-negative fraction. These TCRs come from a woman aged 30 to 39 in good health.

This clone was detected only a few times. V gene TRBV6-8 combines with J gene TRBJ2-7; TRBD1 matches at 7 bases. The CDR3 contains 14 residues. Trimming at V came to 7 bases and at J to 4 bases, leaving 10 bases not matched to a gene. Germline V gene sequence: CDR1 MNHGY, CDR2 SAAAGT. The chain's CDR3 is CASTKDRLIYEQYF. CDR3 bases: TGTGCCAGCACCAAGGACAGGCTGATATACGAGCAGTACTTC.

This clone was counted at least ten times. V usage is TRBV9 and J usage is TRBJ1-4; TRBD1 might be the D (5 bases). V gave up 2 bases and J gave up 4 bases, with 9 bases separating them. The CDR3 is 14 amino acids. Germline assignment: CDR1 SGDLS and CDR2 YYNGEE. CDR3 amino acids: CASSVGTNNEKLFF. The CDR3 DNA reads TGTGCCAGCAGCGTGGGGACGAATAATGAAAAACTGTTTTTT.

The chain couples TRBV18 to TRBJ2-5; unclear D gene. Trimming took 5 bases from V and 5 from J, leaving 15 bases between them. Germline V gene lookup returns CDR1 KGHSH and CDR2 LQKENI. CDR3 length: 14 residues. DNA of the CDR3: TGTGCCAGCTCAAGGCAGGCTTTGGAGGAGACCCAGTACTTC. Its translation: CASSRQALEETQYF.

At least ten counts were recorded for this clone. The V and J genes are TRBV19 and TRBJ1-2; D is possibly TRBD1 (6 bases). Germline V gene lookup returns CDR1 LNHDA and CDR2 SQIVND (reference sequence). The CDR3 runs to 16 residues. With 1 base removed from V and 8 bases from J, the gap between germline ends came to 20 bases. CDR3: CASSIASRGRGSGYTF. CDR3 DNA: TGTGCCAGTAGTATAGCTAGTCGCGGCAGGGGAAGCGGCTACACCTTC.

In regard to this clone: The junction departs from germline at one end; a sequencing error may be responsible. This chain connects TRBV6-5 to TRBJ1-2, with TRBD1 matching over 7 bases. This CDR3 has 12 residues. CDR1 is MNHEY, CDR2 SVGAGI, per germline. In DNA, the CDR3 is TGTACCAGCAGTCAGACAGGGTACGGCTACACCTTC. Translation: CTSSQTGYGYTF.

There are a few counts of this clone. The sample carries other DNA sequences with the same CDR3. J is TRBJ2-3 and V is TRBV5-1; D might be TRBD1 or TRBD2, each matching 5 bases. The germline V gene encodes CDR1 SGHRS and CDR2 YFSETQ. Trimming stripped 0 bases from V and 2 bases from J, with 13 bases between. The CDR3 spans 16 residues. The CDR3 DNA sequence: TGCGCCAGCAGCTTGGAGGGCCGGGGCGACACAGATACGCAGTATTTT. Protein: CASSLEGRGDTDTQYF.

The chain recombines TRBV5-1 with TRBJ2-7, with D possibly being TRBD2 (6 bases). The CDR3 is 14 amino acids. Germline values: CDR1 SGHRS, CDR2 YFSETQ. Trimming cost V 3 bases and J 3 bases, with 13 bases left between them. CDR3 nucleotides: TGCGCCAGCAGCTCCGGGACTCCGAGCTACGAGCAGTACTTC. Its translation: CASSSGTPSYEQYF.

The chain couples TRBV5-6 to TRBJ2-7, with D hard to call. The germline V gene encodes CDR1 SGHDT and CDR2 YYEEEE. CDR3 length: 13 residues. V was shortened by 0 bases and J by 5 bases, with 9 bases between the two germline ends. This chain's CDR3 is CASSLVPPDEQYF. The DNA of the CDR3 is TGTGCCAGCAGCTTGGTGCCCCCCGACGAGCAGTACTTC.

V and J are TRBV27 and TRBJ2-1, with TRBD2 identical over 10 bases. The CDR3 runs 15 residues. Germline V lookup: CDR1 MNHEY, CDR2 SMNVEV (reference sequence). V dropped 3 bases and J dropped 10; count of bases not matched to a gene: 9. The chain's CDR3 is CASSFLAGVLREQFF. The CDR3 DNA is TGTGCCAGCAGTTTTCTAGCGGGAGTTCTCAGGGAGCAGTTCTTC.

About this clone itself: Other DNA sequences in this sample translate to the same CDR3. The rearrangement uses TRBV5-1 and TRBJ2-2, with TRBD1 identical over 9 bases. The CDR3 has 15 amino acids. Germline loops: CDR1 SGHRS, CDR2 YFSETQ. Trimming took 3 bases from V and 3 from J; bases not matched to a gene: 3. The CDR3 loop reads CASSSGDRDTGELFF. The CDR3 nucleotides read TGCGCCAGCAGCTCCGGGGACAGGGACACCGGGGAGCTGTTTTTT. The whole variable domain, filled in from reference TRBV5-1 and TRBJ2-2, reads KAGVTQTPRYLIKTRGQQVTLSCSPISGHRSVSWYQQTPGQGLQFLFEYFSETQRNKGNFPGRFSGRQFSNSRSEMNVSTLELGDSALYLCASSSGDRDTGELFFGEGSRLTVL.

The CDR3 spells CASSSAGQNIRPQHF. In DNA form, the CDR3 reads TGTGCCAGCAGTAGTGCGGGACAGAATATTCGGCCCCAGCATTTT. The chain is built from TRBV28 and TRBJ1-5, with 7 nucleotides matching TRBD1. The V gene end was trimmed by 5 bases and the J gene end by 9 bases; junction bases not matched to a gene: 13. Germline loops: CDR1 MDHEN, CDR2 SYDVKM. The CDR3 has 15 residues. The whole variable domain, remainder taken from reference TRBV28 and TRBJ1-5, is DVKVTQSSRYLVKRTGEKVFLECVQDMDHENMFWYRQDPGLGLRLIYFSYDVKMKEKGDIPEGYSVSREKKERFSLILESASTNQTSMYLCASSSAGQNIRPQHFGDGTRLSIL.

The chain combines TRBV28 with TRBJ1-1, with a tentative D call TRBD1 (5 bases). V gave up 3 bases and J gave up 7 bases, with 9 bases separating them. There are 12 residues in the CDR3. Germline V lookup: CDR1 MDHEN, CDR2 SYDVKM. The CDR3 DNA sequence: TGTGCCAGCAGTTTGTCAGGGCGTGAAGCTTTCTTT. Translation gives CASSLSGREAFF. Drawing the rest from reference TRBV28 and TRBJ1-1, the complete variable domain is DVKVTQSSRYLVKRTGEKVFLECVQDMDHENMFWYRQDPGLGLRLIYFSYDVKMKEKGDIPEGYSVSREKKERFSLILESASTNQTSMYLCASSLSGREAFFGQGTRLTVV.

The rearrangement links TRBV7-3 to TRBJ2-1, with 10 bases lining up with TRBD2. The CDR3 contains 13 residues. CDR1 is SGHTA and CDR2 is FQGTGA in the germline V gene. For the CDR3, the DNA is TGTGCTAGCGGGAGGAGCTCCTACAATGAGCAGTTCTTC. It specifies CASGRSSYNEQFF.

This chain's CDR3 is CATFNSGSNQPQHF. In DNA, the CDR3 is TGTGCCACCTTTAACTCGGGGTCGAATCAGCCCCAGCATTTT. V is TRBV28 and J is TRBJ1-5; D uncertain. The CDR3 is made up of 14 amino acids. The germline gives CDR1 MDHEN, CDR2 SYDVKM. The V and J ends lost 10 bases and 4 bases respectively, with 17 bases between them. Full variable domain (remainder filled in from reference TRBV28 and TRBJ1-5): DVKVTQSSRYLVKRTGEKVFLECVQDMDHENMFWYRQDPGLGLRLIYFSYDVKMKEKGDIPEGYSVSREKKERFSLILESASTNQTSMYLCATFNSGSNQPQHFGDGTRLSIL.

The chain joins TRBV5-1 to TRBJ2-7; 14 positions match TRBD2. The CDR3 runs 16 residues. Germline CDR1 SGHRS, CDR2 YFSETQ. With 4 bases clipped from V and 4 bases from J, the junction kept 7 bases outside the gene matches. The CDR3, as DNA: TGCGCCAGCAGCCTGACTAGCGGGAGGGCCCGGTACGAGCAGTACTTC. This sequence encodes CASSLTSGRARYEQYF.